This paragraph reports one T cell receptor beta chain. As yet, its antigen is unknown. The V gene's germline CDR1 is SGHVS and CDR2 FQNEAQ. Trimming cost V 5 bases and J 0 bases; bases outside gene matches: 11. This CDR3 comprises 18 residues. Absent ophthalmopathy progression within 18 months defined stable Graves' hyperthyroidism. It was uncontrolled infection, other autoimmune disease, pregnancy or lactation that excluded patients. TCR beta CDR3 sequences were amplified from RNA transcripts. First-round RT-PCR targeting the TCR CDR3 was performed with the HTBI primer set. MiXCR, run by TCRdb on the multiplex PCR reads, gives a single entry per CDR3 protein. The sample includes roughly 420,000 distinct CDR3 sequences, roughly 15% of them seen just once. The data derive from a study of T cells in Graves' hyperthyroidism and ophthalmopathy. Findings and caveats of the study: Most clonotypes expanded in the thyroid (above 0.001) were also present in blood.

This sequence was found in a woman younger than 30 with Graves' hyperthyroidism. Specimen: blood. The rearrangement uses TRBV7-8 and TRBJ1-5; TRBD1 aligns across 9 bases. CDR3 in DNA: TGTGCCAGCAGCGCCGGGACAGGGAGTATCATTAGCAATCAGCCCCAGCATTTT. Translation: CASSAGTGSIISNQPQHF.